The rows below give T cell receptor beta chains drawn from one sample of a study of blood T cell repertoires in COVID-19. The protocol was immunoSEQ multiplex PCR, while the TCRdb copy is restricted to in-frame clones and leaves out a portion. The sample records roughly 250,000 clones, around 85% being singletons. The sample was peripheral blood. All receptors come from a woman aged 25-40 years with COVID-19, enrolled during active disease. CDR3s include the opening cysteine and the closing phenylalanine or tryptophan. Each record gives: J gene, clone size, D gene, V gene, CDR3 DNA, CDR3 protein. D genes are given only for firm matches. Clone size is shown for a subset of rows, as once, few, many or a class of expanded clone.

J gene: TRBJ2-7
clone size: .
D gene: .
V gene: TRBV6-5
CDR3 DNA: TGTGCCAGCAGTTACTCACGGGGGGCCTTCGAGCAGTACTTC
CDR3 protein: CASSYSRGAFEQYF

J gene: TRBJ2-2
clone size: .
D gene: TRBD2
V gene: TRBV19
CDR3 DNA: TGTGCCAGTAAATACCAGCGGGGTAGCACCGGGGAGCTGTTTTTT
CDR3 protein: CASKYQRGSTGELFF

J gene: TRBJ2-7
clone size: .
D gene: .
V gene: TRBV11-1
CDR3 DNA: TGTGCCAGCAGCTTAGGGTCCTTTAGTGTCTACGAGCAGTACTTC
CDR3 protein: CASSLGSFSVYEQYF

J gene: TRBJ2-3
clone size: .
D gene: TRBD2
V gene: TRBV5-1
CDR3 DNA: TGCGCCAGCTTAAACGGAGCGGGAGGGCGAGATACGCAGTATTTT
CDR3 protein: CASLNGAGGRDTQYF

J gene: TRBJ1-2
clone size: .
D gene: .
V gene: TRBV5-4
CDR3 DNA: TGTGCCAGCAGCCCCCAAACAGGGAACTATGGCTACACCTTC
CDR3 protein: CASSPQTGNYGYTF

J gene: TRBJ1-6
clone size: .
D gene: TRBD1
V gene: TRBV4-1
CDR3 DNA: TGCGCCAGCAGCCACCGACCCGACAGGGACTCACCCCTCCACTTT
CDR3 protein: CASSHRPDRDSPLHF

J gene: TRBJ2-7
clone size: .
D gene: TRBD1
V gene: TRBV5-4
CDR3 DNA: TGTGCCAGCAGCATCCAAACAGGGGAGTACGAGCAGTACTTC
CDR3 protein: CASSIQTGEYEQYF

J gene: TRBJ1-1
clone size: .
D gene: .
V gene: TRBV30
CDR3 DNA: TGTGCCTCTTCGGTCGTCTCTGAAGCTTTCTTT
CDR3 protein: CASSVVSEAFF

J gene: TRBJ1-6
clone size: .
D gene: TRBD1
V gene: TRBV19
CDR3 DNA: TGTGCCAGTAGGAATAACAGGGGATTCTATAATTCACCCCTCCACTTT
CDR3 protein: CASRNNRGFYNSPLHF

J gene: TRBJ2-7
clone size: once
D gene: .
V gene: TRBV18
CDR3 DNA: TGTGCCAGCTCACCAAGTCAGGGGGGCGAGCAGTACTTC
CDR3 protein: CASSPSQGGEQYF

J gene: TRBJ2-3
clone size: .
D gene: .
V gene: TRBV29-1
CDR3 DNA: TGCAGCGTTGAAGTAGGAGACTTTAGCACAGATACGCAGTATTTT
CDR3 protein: CSVEVGDFSTDTQYF

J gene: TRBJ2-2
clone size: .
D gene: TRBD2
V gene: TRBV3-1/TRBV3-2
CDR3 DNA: TGTGCCAGCATGGAGTTCGGCCTAGCGGGGTCCGGGGAGCTGTTTTTT
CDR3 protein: CASMEFGLAGSGELFF

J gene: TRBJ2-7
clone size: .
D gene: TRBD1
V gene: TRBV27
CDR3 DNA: TGTGCCAGCAGCCTAACAGGGGGCGGGTACGAGCAGTACTTC
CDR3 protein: CASSLTGGGYEQYF

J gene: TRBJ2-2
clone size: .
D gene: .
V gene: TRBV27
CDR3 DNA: TGTGCCAGCACCTTCCGTACCCCCAGCGCGAACACCGGGGAGCTGTTTTTT
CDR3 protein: CASTFRTPSANTGELFF

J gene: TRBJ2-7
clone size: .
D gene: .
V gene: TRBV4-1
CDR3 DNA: TGCGCCAGCAGCCAAGGAGGAGGACCCTACGAGCAGTACTTC
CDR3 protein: CASSQGGGPYEQYF

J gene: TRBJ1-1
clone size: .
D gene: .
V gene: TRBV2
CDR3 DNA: TGTGCCAGCAGTGAAGCCCGACAGAGTGAAGCTTTCTTT
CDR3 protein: CASSEARQSEAFF

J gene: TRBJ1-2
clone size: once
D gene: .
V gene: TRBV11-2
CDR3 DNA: TGTGCCAGCAGCTTTGACAGCTACTATGGCTACACCTTC
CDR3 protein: CASSFDSYYGYTF

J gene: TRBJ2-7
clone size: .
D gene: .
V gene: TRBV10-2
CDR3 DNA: TGCGCCAGCAGTGGGGGCGGGGACGGCTCCTACGAGCAGTACTTC
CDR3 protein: CASSGGGDGSYEQYF

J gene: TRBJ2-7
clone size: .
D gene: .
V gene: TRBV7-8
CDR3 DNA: TGTGCCAGCAGCTCCGGGGGATGGGGGAGGTCCTACGAGCAGTACTTC
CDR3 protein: CASSSGGWGRSYEQYF

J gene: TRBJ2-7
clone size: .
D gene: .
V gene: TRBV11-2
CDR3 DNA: TGTGCCAGCAGCCAAGCTCTCACTATCAACGAGCAGTACTTC
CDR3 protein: CASSQALTINEQYF

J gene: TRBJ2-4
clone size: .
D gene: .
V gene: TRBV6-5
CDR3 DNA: TGTGCCAGCCGACGGGACATTCAGTACTTC
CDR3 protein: CASRRDIQYF

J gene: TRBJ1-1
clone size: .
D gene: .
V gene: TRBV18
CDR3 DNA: TGTGCCAGCTCACACGAGGCAGTATTCACTGAAGCTTTCTTT
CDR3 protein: CASSHEAVFTEAFF

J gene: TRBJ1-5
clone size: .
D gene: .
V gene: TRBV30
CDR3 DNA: TGTGCCTGGGGGAACGGGATCAATCAGCCCCAGCATTTT
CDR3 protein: CAWGNGINQPQHF

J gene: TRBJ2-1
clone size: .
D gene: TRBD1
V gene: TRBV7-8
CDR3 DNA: TGTGCCAGCAGCTTAGGGGGACAGGACAATGAGCAGTTCTTC
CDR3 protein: CASSLGGQDNEQFF

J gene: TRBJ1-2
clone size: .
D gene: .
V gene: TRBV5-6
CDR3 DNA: TGTGCCAGCAGCTTCTGGCAAGCTAACTATGGCTACACCTTC
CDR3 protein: CASSFWQANYGYTF

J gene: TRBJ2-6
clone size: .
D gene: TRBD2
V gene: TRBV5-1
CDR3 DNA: TGCGCCAGCAACCCGGGGGGGACTGGGGCCAACGTCCTGACTTTC
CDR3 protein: CASNPGGTGANVLTF

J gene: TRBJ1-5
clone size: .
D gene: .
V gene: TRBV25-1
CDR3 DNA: TGTGCCAGCAGTGTGGGAGGGAAAGGCAATCAGCCCCAGCATTTT
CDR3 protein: CASSVGGKGNQPQHF

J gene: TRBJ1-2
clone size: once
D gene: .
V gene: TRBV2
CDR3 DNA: TGTGCCAGCCTTCCCGGGACAAGCTTGAACTATGGCTACACCTTC
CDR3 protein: CASLPGTSLNYGYTF

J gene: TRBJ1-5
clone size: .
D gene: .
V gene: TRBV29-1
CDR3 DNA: TGCAGCGTTGTGGTAAACAACCGGGATCAGCCCCAGCATTTT
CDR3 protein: CSVVVNNRDQPQHF

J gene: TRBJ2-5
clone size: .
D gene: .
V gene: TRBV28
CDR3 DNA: TGTGCCAGCCACAGGGCGCATCAAGAGACCCAGTACTTC
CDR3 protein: CASHRAHQETQYF

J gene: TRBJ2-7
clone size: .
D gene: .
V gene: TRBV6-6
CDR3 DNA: TGTGCCAGCCTGGGGCTTTCTACGAGCTCCTACGAGCAGTACTTC
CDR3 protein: CASLGLSTSSYEQYF

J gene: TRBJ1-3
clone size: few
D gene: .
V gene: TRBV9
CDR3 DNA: TGTGCCAGCAGCGTATCCCAGGGGCCGGGAAACACCATATATTTT
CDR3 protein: CASSVSQGPGNTIYF

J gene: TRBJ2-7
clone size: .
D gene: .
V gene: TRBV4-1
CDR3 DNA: TGCGCCAGCAGCCAAGCAAGGGGGAGCTCCTACGAGCAGTACTTC
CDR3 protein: CASSQARGSSYEQYF

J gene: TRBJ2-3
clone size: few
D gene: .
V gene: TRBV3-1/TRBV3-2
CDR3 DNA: TGTGCCAGCAGCCGACTTCCTGCTGGAAACACAGATACGCAGTATTTT
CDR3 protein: CASSRLPAGNTDTQYF

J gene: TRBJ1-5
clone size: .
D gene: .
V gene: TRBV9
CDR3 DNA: TGTGCCAGCAGCTTTGGGACTAATAGCAATCAGCCCCAGCATTTT
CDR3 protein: CASSFGTNSNQPQHF

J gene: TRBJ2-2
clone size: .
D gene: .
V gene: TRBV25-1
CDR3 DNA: TGTGCCAGCAGTGAGCCCAGGGGCGTAAGCGGGGAGCTGTTTTTT
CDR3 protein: CASSEPRGVSGELFF

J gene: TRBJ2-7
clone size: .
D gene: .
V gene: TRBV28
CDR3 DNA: TGTGCCAGCAGATCGGCAGGGAGGGAGCAGTACTTC
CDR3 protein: CASRSAGREQYF

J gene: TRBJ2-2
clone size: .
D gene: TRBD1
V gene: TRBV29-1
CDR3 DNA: TGCAGCGTCGCCGGGACAGCTAACACCGGGGAGCTGTTTTTT
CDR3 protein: CSVAGTANTGELFF

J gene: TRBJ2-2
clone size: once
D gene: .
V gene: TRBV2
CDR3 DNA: TGTGCCAGCACTTTTGGGGGGGCCAATGCCGGGGAGCTGTTTTTT
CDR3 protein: CASTFGGANAGELFF

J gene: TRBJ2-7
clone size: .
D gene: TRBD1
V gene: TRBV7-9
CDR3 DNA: TGTGCCAGCAGCCCCACAGGGGGCTCCTACGAGCAGTACTTC
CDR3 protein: CASSPTGGSYEQYF

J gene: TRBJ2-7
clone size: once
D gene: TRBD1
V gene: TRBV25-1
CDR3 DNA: TGTGCCAGCGGGACAGCCGACTACGAGCAGTACTTC
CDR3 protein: CASGTADYEQYF

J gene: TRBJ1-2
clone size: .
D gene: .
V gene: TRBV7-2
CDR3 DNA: TGTGCCAGCAGCTTACTAGGGGGAATTAACTATGGCTACACCTTC
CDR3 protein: CASSLLGGINYGYTF

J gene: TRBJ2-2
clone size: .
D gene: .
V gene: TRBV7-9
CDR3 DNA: TGTGCCAGCAGCCAGGGTCGCCGGGAGCTGTTTTTT
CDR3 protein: CASSQGRRELFF

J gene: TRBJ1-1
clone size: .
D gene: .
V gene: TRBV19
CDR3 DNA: TGTGCCAGTAGTATATCAGGGCTCGACACTGAAGCTTTCTTT
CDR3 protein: CASSISGLDTEAFF

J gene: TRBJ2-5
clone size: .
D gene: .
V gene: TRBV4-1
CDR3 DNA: TGCGCCAGCAGCCAAGCTCAGATTCAAGAGACCCAGTACTTC
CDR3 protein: CASSQAQIQETQYF

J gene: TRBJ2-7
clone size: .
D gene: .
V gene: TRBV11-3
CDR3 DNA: TGTGCCAGCAGCTTACGCGGGGCCGACGAGCAGTACTTC
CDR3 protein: CASSLRGADEQYF

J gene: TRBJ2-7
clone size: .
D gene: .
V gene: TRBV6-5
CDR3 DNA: TGTGCCAGCAGGACCCAGGGATTTTGGGCCTACGAGCAGTACTTC
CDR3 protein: CASRTQGFWAYEQYF